A single sample gave rise to the 3 T cell receptor beta chains below, sequenced in a study of spatial heterogeneity in lung cancer. General observations from the study: Tracking of tumor mutation counts was seen in expanded intratumoral alpha and beta TCR counts.

The time point denotes: sample taken at primary tumor resection. TCRdb re-called the 5' RACE reads with MiXCR, one entry per CDR3 protein. The sample lists more than 1,500 distinct CDR3 sequences, roughly 9.8% occurring once. The antigens these receptors bind are not known. The sample was lung tumor tissue, taken at surgery. These receptors were taken from a female donor with early-stage non-small cell lung cancer.

V usage is TRBV20-1 and J usage is TRBJ2-1; TRBD2 agrees at 8 bases. The CDR3 runs to 14 residues. After removal of 6 bases from V and 5 bases from J, the junction contained 9 bases not matched to a gene. Germline assignment: CDR1 DFQATT and CDR2 SNEGSKA (reference sequence). The CDR3 bases are TGCAGTGCCACCGGGACTAGAATTAACAATGAGCAGTTCTTC. Its protein is CSATGTRINNEQFF.

This clonotype was seen repeatedly, ten times or more. This chain connects TRBV7-8 to TRBJ1-1; D not certain. Germline V gene data show CDR1 as SGHVS and CDR2 as FQNEAQ. V lost 1 base and J 4 bases, leaving 10 bases between the germline ends. The CDR3 is 14 residues long. The CDR3 loop reads CASSLVGYGTEAFF. The CDR3 region has the DNA TGTGCCAGCAGCTTAGTGGGCTATGGCACTGAAGCTTTCTTT.

This clonotype was seen ten or more times. V and J are TRBV6-5 and TRBJ2-4, with TRBD2 matching 12 bases. CDR3 length: 20 amino acids. The ends lost 5 bases at V and 0 bases at J; junction bases unmatched: 14. Germline V gene data show CDR1 as MNHEY and CDR2 as SVGAGI. This chain's CDR3 is CASSRRALAGGPLAKNIQYF. CDR3 sequence (DNA): TGTGCCAGCAGTAGACGGGCTCTAGCGGGAGGGCCTCTAGCCAAAAACATTCAGTACTTC.